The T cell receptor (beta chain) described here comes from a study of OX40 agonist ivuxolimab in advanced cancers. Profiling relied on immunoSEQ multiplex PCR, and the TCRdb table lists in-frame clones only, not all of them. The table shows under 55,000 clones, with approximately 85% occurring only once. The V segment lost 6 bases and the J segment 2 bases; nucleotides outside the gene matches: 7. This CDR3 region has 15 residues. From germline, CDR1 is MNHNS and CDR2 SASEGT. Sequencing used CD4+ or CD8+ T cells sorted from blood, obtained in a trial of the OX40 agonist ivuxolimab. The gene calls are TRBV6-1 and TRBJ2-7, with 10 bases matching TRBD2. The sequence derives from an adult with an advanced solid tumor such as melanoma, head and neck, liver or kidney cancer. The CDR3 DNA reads TGTGCCAGCAGCGCCGTAAGCGGGAGGGCCTACGAGCAGTACTTC. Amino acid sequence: CASSAVSGRAYEQYF.